This T cell receptor (beta chain) was recorded in a study of T cells in Graves' hyperthyroidism and ophthalmopathy (dated by TCRdb to about 2019). For context, the study as a whole: Peripheral blood samples were taken at initial diagnosis, before any treatment was given. TCR V-J signatures able to tell the groups apart were searched for in a discovery cohort of around 95 patients, of whom around 43 had Graves' ophthalmopathy and around 56 had stable Graves' hyperthyroidism. Whether ophthalmopathy could be predicted prospectively was tested in an independent validation cohort made up of roughly 19 hyperthyroidism patients plus 17 patients who later progressed to ophthalmopathy. The 100 discovery patients were randomly split 7:3 into training and test sets. In several Graves' hyperthyroidism patients, the study also compared T-cell repertoires from thyroid tissue with T-cell repertoires from blood. Following sampling, methimazole starting at 30 mg daily was given to hyperthyroidism patients, and high-dose intravenous methylprednisolone was given to ophthalmopathy patients. According to the paper, TCR Vbeta CDR3 sequencing was carried out on 135 peripheral blood samples, which came from approximately 43 ophthalmopathy, about 75 hyperthyroidism and roughly 17 progressor patients.

Amplification of TCR beta CDR3 regions was carried out from RNA transcripts. The TCR CDR3 was subjected to a first round of RT-PCR using the HTBI primer set and the Qiagen OneStep RT-PCR kit. Libraries were constructed in a second round of multiplex PCR, after which size selection and purification were performed. Paired-end sequencing of the libraries was performed with 100 bp reads on an Illumina HiSeq2000. On the authors' methods: SOAPnuke was used to process the raw data, throwing out any read that contained adapters or uncalled bases, had a mean Phred below 15, or lacked an exact constant-primer or identifier match. COPE v1.2.5 was used to merge high-quality paired reads, and clonotypes were defined as unique nucleotide sequences. MiTCR v1.1 was used to align clonotypes to the IMGT TRBV, TRBD and TRBJ reference segments. The analysis was restricted to V-J combinations with a frequency above 0.0001, which together covered over 99% of the repertoires. A TCS score was defined as the ratio between F50 (clonal expansion) and ExV (chaos), using BLOSUM62-based TCRdist between CDR3 peptides within each V-J. Welch's t-statistics and random forest reduced around 510 V-J features to roughly 13, which were used in a naive Bayes classifier (R e1071). TCRdb itself trimmed the public reads at Q25 with fastp, ran MiXCR and retained productive beta chains. Here each entry gathers all rows of one CDR3 protein and keeps the most common genes and DNA. None of the V and J calls come from the authors' own analysis; TCRdb made them. The sample table records some 600,000 distinct CDR3 sequences; approximately 13% of these occur just once. The ten largest clones capture almost 6% of the sample.

Summary of the overall study and its limitations: Sample size was not statistically predetermined, and blinding of investigators to group allocation was not performed. A model built on a 13 V-J signature distinguished ophthalmopathy from stable hyperthyroidism, reaching about 88% sensitivity and 81.08% specificity in cross-validation and 80%/75% in testing. Most expanded thyroid clonotypes (frequency above 0.001) were also detected in blood, suggesting blood repertoires may reflect thyroid immune responses. In validation, progression to ophthalmopathy was predicted by the model with nearly 71% sensitivity and around 76% specificity, a median of about 6.8 months before onset.

From a lookup of the germline V gene, CDR1 and CDR2 are WSHSY and SAAADI. Unmatched junction bases come to 1, with V trimmed by 8 bases and J by 3 bases. Its CDR3 holds 13 amino acids, cysteine through phenylalanine. Just CDR3 DNA is preserved here, 39 bases in frame from base 1. Hyperthyroidism patients were aged 18 to 65 years and newly diagnosed, with disease duration of less than 2 months. Patients with uncontrolled infections, other autoimmune diseases, pregnancy or lactation were excluded. Diagnoses were based on clinical symptoms, serum thyroxine and TRAb, thyroid ultrasound and orbital computed tomography. Blood from progressor patients was collected at the time of first diagnosis with hyperthyroidism, before any ophthalmopathy symptoms had appeared. PBMCs were separated from under 12 ml of fresh peripheral blood using Ficoll-Paque density gradient centrifugation. Progressor patients were initially diagnosed with Graves' hyperthyroidism and developed ophthalmopathy during follow-up. Trizol reagent was used to extract total RNA, and RNA quality was then checked on an Agilent 2100 Bioanalyzer.

In this sample, this clonotype turned up many times. The antigen it binds to is not known. Base qualities are not recorded, but no much larger clone differs from it by a single base. Sequencing was performed on blood. The rearranged chain carries TRBV10-2 and TRBJ2-3; the junction holds 11 bases that match TRBD2. The clonotype originates from a woman in her 30s with Graves' hyperthyroidism that later progressed to Graves' ophthalmopathy. The CDR3 loop reads CASGLAGTDTQYF. The nucleotide sequence is TGCGCCAGCGGACTAGCGGGTACAGATACGCAGTATTTT.